This T cell receptor beta chain stems from a study of cytomegalovirus exposure and HLA in healthy donors. In the study overall: Prior work identified around 120 million unique TCR beta sequences in some 180 million T cells.

Broader study findings: One later analysis reportedly identified an Asian-associated ancestry cluster that showed fewer N-insertions than the approximately 670-donor mean.

Use of 60 Vbeta and 13 Jbeta primers characterized the PCR. Per the original data handling: As a later analysis found, there were approximately 80 million unique TCR beta chains, of which approximately 10 million were shared. TCRdb's table, derived via immunoSEQ multiplex PCR, lists solely in-frame clones and lacks some. V and J calls and clone size are those listed in that table; D and trimming were worked out from the DNA. Among 150,000 to 200,000 clones listed, over 75% were seen once. This clone showed up just a few times. The antigen is unknown. Other DNA sequences within the sample encode an identical CDR3. Sequenced material: PBMCs. The clonotype originates from a woman aged 45-65 years in good health and CMV-seronegative.

CDR3 coding DNA: TGTGCCAGCAGCCTTCCCGGACAGGGGACCTACGAGCAGTACTTC. This encodes CASSLPGQGTYEQYF. The J gene is TRBJ2-7, the V gene TRBV28; TRBD1 aligns across 9 bases. Germline-derived CDR1 and CDR2 are MDHEN and SYDVKM. CDR3 length equals 15 residues. Trimming removed 6 bases from V and 2 bases from J; junction bases left unmatched: 8.